The 30 T cell receptor beta chains below all came from one sample that was sequenced in a study of beta chain features in type 1 diabetes. Broader study findings: The study found moderately but significantly shorter TCRB CDR3s in all four CD4+ subsets of Type 1 diabetes patients.

Sequencing targeted expressed TCRB transcripts, as all isolated RNA had been reverse transcribed. Some clones are missing from TCRdb's copy, which holds only in-frame ones; the method was immunoSEQ multiplex PCR. In the table there are some 240,000 clones, approximately 16% of which are singletons. These receptors' antigens are unknown. Sequencing input: naive CD4+ T cells from blood. The receptors here all came from a man in his thirties or forties with type 1 diabetes.

The chain combines TRBV29-1 with TRBJ2-7; 9 nucleotides match TRBD1. Trimming took 7 bases from V and 0 from J; bases not matched to a gene: 7. The CDR3 spans 14 residues. Germline CDR1 SQVTM, CDR2 ANQGSEA. CDR3 protein: CSALGGQGSYEQYF. The CDR3 bases are TGCAGCGCCCTAGGGGGACAGGGCTCCTACGAGCAGTACTTC.

Regarding this clone: At one end the junction does not follow the germline gene, possibly because of a read error. This chain's CDR3 is CAGRVSIQETQYF. In DNA form, the CDR3 reads TGTGCCGGCAGAGTTTCCATCCAAGAGACCCAGTACTTC. The V gene is TRBV2, the J gene TRBJ2-5; no clear D. The V gene's germline CDR1 is SNHLY and CDR2 FYNNEI. This CDR3 comprises 13 residues.

The rearrangement joins TRBV28 to TRBJ1-2; TRBD1 might be the D (5 bases). The germline V and J ends were trimmed by 6 bases and 3 bases, with 20 bases remaining between them. Germline loops: CDR1 MDHEN, CDR2 SYDVKM. The CDR3 totals 16 residues. The CDR3 coding sequence is TGTGCCAGCAGCGCCGGGACGGCCCTGGGCCACTATGGCTACACCTTC. It yields the protein CASSAGTALGHYGYTF.

The chain couples TRBV6-5 to TRBJ2-5; maybe TRBD1 (5 bases). Trimming cost V 6 bases and J 2 bases, with 10 bases left between them. The CDR3 sequence is 13 residues long. In germline, CDR1 is MNHEY, CDR2 SVGAGI. CDR3 bases: TGTGCCAGCAGCAGACAGACTCAAGAGACCCAGTACTTC. The encoded protein is CASSRQTQETQYF.

The CDR3 spells CASSPTGNHNEQFF. The CDR3 DNA follows: TGTGCCAGCAGTCCGACAGGGAACCACAATGAGCAGTTCTTC. The chain joins TRBV28 to TRBJ2-1; 7 positions match TRBD1. Losses at the gene ends were 5 bases for V and 5 bases for J; bases not matched to a gene: 6. In germline, CDR1 is MDHEN, CDR2 SYDVKM. The CDR3 sequence is 14 residues long. Filled out from reference TRBV28 and TRBJ2-1, the complete variable domain reads DVKVTQSSRYLVKRTGEKVFLECVQDMDHENMFWYRQDPGLGLRLIYFSYDVKMKEKGDIPEGYSVSREKKERFSLILESASTNQTSMYLCASSPTGNHNEQFFGPGTRLTVL.

The chain links TRBV5-1 to TRBJ2-1, with 9 bases identical to TRBD1. Germline-derived CDR1 and CDR2 are SGHRS and YFSETQ. V gave up 3 bases and J gave up 6 bases; unmatched junction bases: 7. The CDR3 runs to 15 residues. This chain's CDR3 is CASSWGQGGTNEQFF. CDR3 coding DNA: TGCGCCAGCAGCTGGGGACAGGGAGGCACCAATGAGCAGTTCTTC. Using reference TRBV5-1 and TRBJ2-1 for the parts outside the CDR3, the full variable domain is KAGVTQTPRYLIKTRGQQVTLSCSPISGHRSVSWYQQTPGQGLQFLFEYFSETQRNKGNFPGRFSGRQFSNSRSEMNVSTLELGDSALYLCASSWGQGGTNEQFFGPGTRLTVL.

This clone has more than one count but fewer than ten. This sequence joins TRBV10-3 and TRBJ2-1; D unresolved. Germline lookup yields CDR1 ENHRY and CDR2 SYGVKD. The CDR3 extends over 12 amino acids. Deletions cut 3 bases from V and 4 bases from J, with 4 bases between. The CDR3: CAISDTYNEQFF. CDR3 DNA sequence: TGTGCCATCAGTGACACGTACAATGAGCAGTTCTTC.

The gene calls are TRBV27 and TRBJ1-2, with D tentatively TRBD1 (6 bases). Germline V gene sequence: CDR1 MNHEY, CDR2 SMNVEV (reference sequence). Trimming took off 5 bases at V and 6 bases at J, with 16 bases between the two ends. CDR3 length equals 14 residues. The CDR3 is CASSTREGGDGYTF. In DNA form, the CDR3 reads TGTGCCAGCAGTACACGGGAAGGGGGTGATGGCTACACCTTC.

The rearrangement joins TRBV29-1 to TRBJ2-7; 13 nucleotides line up with TRBD2. In germline, CDR1 is SQVTM, CDR2 ANQGSEA. V lost 7 bases and J lost 1; bases outside the gene matches: 10. The CDR3 is 16 amino acids. As DNA, the CDR3 is TGCAGCGCGGGACTAGCGGGAACGGATGGGTCCTACGAGCAGTACTTC. The encoded protein is CSAGLAGTDGSYEQYF.

This clone was picked up a small number of times. V usage is TRBV29-1 and J usage is TRBJ2-1; either TRBD1 or TRBD2 may supply D (5 bases each). This CDR3 is built from 14 residues. CDR1 and CDR2 from the germline V gene are SQVTM and ANQGSEA. V shed 6 bases and J shed 4 bases, with 16 bases lying between them. The CDR3 loop reads CSVRGRVSYNEQFF. The CDR3 nucleotides are TGCAGCGTCCGGGGCAGGGTCTCTTACAATGAGCAGTTCTTC.

This clone has more than one count but fewer than ten. The rearrangement links TRBV10-3 to TRBJ2-7; TRBD1 is a possible D gene (5 bases). The CDR3 is 13 amino acids. Trimming cost V 6 bases and J 5 bases, with 14 bases left between them. Germline V gives CDR1 ENHRY, CDR2 SYGVKD. The CDR3, as DNA: TGTGCCATCAGGCAGGGTGGGATGAACGAGCAGTACTTC. It is translated as CAIRQGGMNEQYF.

For the CDR3, the DNA is TGTGCCAGCAGCTGGGTGCGCACAGATACGCAGTATTTT. Translating it yields CASSWVRTDTQYF. The V and J genes are TRBV7-4 and TRBJ2-3; D is undetermined. The germline V and J ends were trimmed by 4 bases and 1 base, with 6 bases remaining between them. This CDR3 contains 13 residues. From germline, CDR1 is SGHVT and CDR2 SQSDAQ. The full variable domain, in which reference TRBV7-4 and TRBJ2-3 provide the parts outside the CDR3, is GAGVSQSPRYKVAKRGRDVALRCDSISGHVTLYWYRQTLGQGSEVLTYSQSDAQRDKSGRPSGRFSAERPERSVSTLKIQRTEQGDSAVYLCASSWVRTDTQYFGPGTRLTVL.

This clone was counted between two and nine times. The chain has TRBV29-1 and TRBJ2-7; D might be TRBD2 (7 bases). Germline-derived CDR1 and CDR2 are SQVTM and ANQGSEA. V lost 1 base and J lost 0, with 13 bases in between. This CDR3 spans 15 amino acids. CDR3 in amino acids: CSVEGYREGSYEQYF. CDR3 coding DNA: TGCAGCGTTGAAGGGTACAGGGAGGGCTCCTACGAGCAGTACTTC.

This clone has more than one count but fewer than ten. The chain recombines TRBV4-3 with TRBJ2-7, with 7 bases aligning to TRBD1. The germline CDR1 and CDR2 sequences are LGHNA and YSLEER. Trimming at V came to 3 bases and at J to 2 bases, leaving 10 bases not matched to a gene. The CDR3 covers 16 residues. CDR3 sequence (DNA): TGCGCCAGCAGCCAGGGAATACAGGGGTCTACCTACGAGCAGTACTTC. As protein: CASSQGIQGSTYEQYF.

This clone was observed a handful of times. The V and J genes are TRBV2 and TRBJ2-7; D perhaps matches TRBD1 (6 bases). Germline CDR1 is SNHLY and CDR2 is FYNNEI. This CDR3 comprises 12 residues. The V end lost 7 bases, the J end lost 9 bases, and 16 bases lay between the germline ends. CDR3 bases: TGTGCCAGCACCGCTACAGGGCTTGTGCAGTACTTC. Translation gives CASTATGLVQYF. The full variable domain, with the rest looked up from reference TRBV2 and TRBJ2-7, is EPEVTQTPSHQVTQMGQEVILRCVPISNHLYFYWYRQILGQKVEFLVSFYNNEISEKSEIFDDQFSVERPDGSNFTLKIRSTKLEDSAMYFCASTATGLVQYFGPGTRLTVT.

The chain uses TRBV28 and TRBJ2-7; D unresolved. V lost 8 bases, J lost 4 bases, and 18 bases lay in between. The CDR3 is 14 amino acids. Germline lookup yields CDR1 MDHEN and CDR2 SYDVKM. This chain's CDR3 is CASGWVNPFYEQYF. In DNA, the CDR3 is TGTGCCAGCGGGTGGGTGAACCCCTTTTACGAGCAGTACTTC.

This clone has just a few counts. The chain employs TRBV29-1 and TRBJ2-7; weak D call: TRBD2 (5 bases). Germline CDR1 and CDR2: SQVTM and ANQGSEA. This CDR3 contains 11 residues. Between the trimmed V and J ends, which lost 3 bases and 5 bases, there was a span of 8 bases. The CDR3, as DNA: TGCAGCGTTGAGGCGGGCCACGAGCAGTACTTC. Translated, it gives CSVEAGHEQYF.

This clone was detected only a few times. CDR3 sequence: CASSLFETGGRQPQHF. CDR3 DNA: TGTGCCAGCAGCTTATTTGAGACAGGTGGGCGACAGCCCCAGCATTTT. The V call is TRBV7-2, the J call TRBJ1-5, with a possible D match to TRBD1 (6 bases). The CDR3 totals 16 residues. V dropped 2 bases and J dropped 7 bases, with 18 bases sitting between them. The V gene's germline CDR1 is SGHTA and CDR2 FQGNSA. Complete variable domain (other parts from reference TRBV7-2 and TRBJ1-5): GAGVSQSPSNKVTEKGKDVELRCDPISGHTALYWYRQSLGQGLEFLIYFQGNSAPDKSGLPSDRFSAERTGGSVSTLTIQRTQQEDSAVYLCASSLFETGGRQPQHFGDGTRLSIL.

This clone was seen more than once but under ten times. V and J are TRBV6-5 and TRBJ2-7, with 10 nucleotides matching TRBD1. From germline, CDR1 is MNHEY and CDR2 SVGAGI. The CDR3 consists of 13 residues. With V trimmed by 6 bases and J by 3 bases, 2 bases remained unmatched. CDR3 loop: CASRRTGGYEQYF. The CDR3 coding sequence is TGTGCCAGCAGAAGGACAGGGGGCTACGAGCAGTACTTC.

This clone has more than one count but fewer than ten. Other DNA sequences in the same sample also yield this CDR3. The rearrangement uses TRBV6-6 and TRBJ2-3, with D unresolved. Germline-derived CDR1 and CDR2 are MNHNY and SVGAGI (reference sequence). Trimming left V 2 bases short and J 7 bases short, with 4 bases between. The CDR3 is 11 amino acids. CDR3 sequence reads: CASSYGNTQYF. The CDR3, as DNA: TGTGCCAGCAGTTACGGTAATACGCAGTATTTT.

The sample holds a few counts of this clone. The CDR3 loop reads CSVPDYSMPQYF. The DNA for the CDR3 is TGCAGCGTCCCTGACTACAGTATGCCGCAGTATTTT. The chain joins TRBV29-1 to TRBJ2-3; D perhaps matches TRBD2 (5 bases). V dropped 6 bases and J dropped 10 bases, with 17 bases sitting between them. The germline CDR1 and CDR2 sequences are SQVTM and ANQGSEA. The CDR3 loop spans 12 amino acids.

About this clone itself: No DNA is shown, since the ends of the CDR3 on it are uncertain; the CDR3 is the one TCRdb lists. This chain links TRBV7-9 with TRBJ2-2. The CDR3 spans 19 residues, counting both ends. The germline V gene encodes CDR1 SEHNR and CDR2 FQNEAQ (reference sequence). The chain's CDR3 is CASSLFLYETLENTGELFF.

This clone was observed a handful of times. This chain connects TRBV9 to TRBJ2-5; 7 bases line up with TRBD1. Losses at the gene ends were 3 bases for V and 5 bases for J; bases not matched to a gene: 7. Germline V CDR1 and CDR2: SGDLS, YYNGEE. The CDR3 sequence is 14 residues long. The CDR3 DNA sequence: TGTGCCAGCAGCGGGACAGGAAATTTGGAGACCCAGTACTTC. Its protein product is CASSGTGNLETQYF.

V and J are TRBV11-1 and TRBJ2-1; 7 bases are shared with TRBD2. This CDR3 has 15 residues. J lost 3 bases, V lost 2 bases, and 4 bases had no gene match. Germline V gene data show CDR1 as SGHAT and CDR2 as FQDESV (reference sequence). CDR3 residues: CASSLNRDYYNEQFF. CDR3 DNA sequence: TGTGCCAGCAGCTTAAATCGGGACTACTACAATGAGCAGTTCTTC.

V is TRBV6-6 and J is TRBJ2-3; tentative D call: TRBD1 (5 bases). Germline CDR1 is MNHNY and CDR2 is SVGAGI (reference sequence). V was cut by 2 bases and J by 3 bases, with 6 bases left in between. The CDR3 runs to 13 residues. The CDR3 nucleotides are TGTGCCAGCAGTTACGGGGCTACAGATACGCAGTATTTT. It translates to CASSYGATDTQYF.

The V and J genes are TRBV29-1 and TRBJ2-1, with unresolved D. Per germline, CDR1 SQVTM and CDR2 ANQGSEA. Between the trimmed V and J ends, which lost 4 bases and 5 bases, there was a span of 9 bases. The CDR3 runs to 12 residues. The CDR3 loop is CSVAYWNNEQFF. Written as DNA, the CDR3 is TGCAGCGTTGCCTATTGGAACAATGAGCAGTTCTTC.

This clone has only one observation. The chain combines TRBV5-1 with TRBJ2-3; 9 bases line up with TRBD2. CDR3 length: 15 residues. The germline gives CDR1 SGHRS, CDR2 YFSETQ. V shed 4 bases, J shed 1 base, and the junction held 4 bases outside the gene matches. The CDR3 is CASSGRTSGTDTQYF. DNA of the CDR3: TGCGCCAGCAGCGGCAGGACTAGCGGCACAGATACGCAGTATTTT.

The rearrangement links TRBV7-8 to TRBJ2-4; D is unresolved. Germline CDR1 reads SGHVS; CDR2 reads FQNEAQ. The length of the CDR3 is 13 residues. V dropped 1 base and J dropped 7 bases, with 8 bases sitting between them. CDR3 in amino acids: CASSLEGGNIQYF. The CDR3, as DNA: TGTGCCAGCAGCTTAGAGGGCGGTAACATTCAGTACTTC. Filled out from reference TRBV7-8 and TRBJ2-4, the complete variable domain reads GAGVSQSPRYKVAKRGQDVALRCDPISGHVSLFWYQQALGQGPEFLTYFQNEAQLDKSGLPSDRFFAERPEGSVSTLKIQRTQQEDSAVYLCASSLEGGNIQYFGAGTRLSVL.

This CDR3 reads CSASRRPGYTF. The CDR3 bases are TGCAGTGCTAGCCGCCGGCCCGGCTACACCTTC. The chain couples TRBV20-1 to TRBJ1-2; D call uncertain. The CDR3 runs 11 residues. Germline CDR1 reads DFQATT; CDR2 reads SNEGSKA (reference sequence). Trimming pared 3 bases from V and 8 bases from J, leaving 10 bases between.

The chain couples TRBV23-1 to TRBJ2-6; D uncertain. TRBV23-1 is labeled an ORF, and its function is uncertain. The CDR3 length is 14 residues. V lost 9 bases to trimming and J lost 4 bases, with 13 bases between them. CDR3 in amino acids: CASVCDSGANVLTF. In DNA form, the CDR3 reads TGCGCCAGTGTATGCGATTCCGGGGCCAACGTCCTGACTTTC.